These 18 T cell receptor beta chains originate from one sample sequenced in a study of shared clonotypes between healthy human individuals. Naive CD8 cells, CD45RO-negative and positively selected for CCR7, excluded terminally differentiated effector memory CD45RA+ cells. Generated by immunoSEQ multiplex PCR, the TCRdb table keeps only in-frame clones and is missing some. This table has about 2.2 million clones, roughly 95% appearing once. The source material was naive CD8+ T cells from PBMCs. These receptors were obtained from a man in his late teens or twenties in good health. Some clones in this sample may be carry-over from other donors' samples.

The chain is built from TRBV6-6 and TRBJ2-1; TRBD1 or TRBD2 may be the D gene (5 bases each). Trimming cost V 2 bases and J 12 bases, with 17 bases left between them. This CDR3 spans 14 amino acids. Looked up from germline, CDR1 is MNHNY and CDR2 is SVGAGI (reference sequence). CDR3: CASSYLGTQSGQFF. For the CDR3, the DNA is TGTGCCAGCAGTTACCTAGGGACGCAATCGGGGCAGTTCTTC.

The V call is TRBV30, the J call TRBJ2-7, with D perhaps TRBD2 (5 bases). The CDR3 runs to 15 residues. CDR1 and CDR2 from the germline V gene are GTSNPN and SVGIG (reference sequence). Between the trimmed V and J ends, which lost 5 bases and 7 bases, there was a span of 24 bases. The CDR3 coding sequence is TGTGCCTGGGCCCCTAGGGAGTCTAGGGTGGGGGAGCAGTACTTC. Translated, it gives CAWAPRESRVGEQYF.

The rearrangement links TRBV29-1 to TRBJ1-1; tentative D call: TRBD1 (6 bases). Looked up from germline, CDR1 is SQVTM and CDR2 is ANQGSEA. Deletions cut 3 bases from V and 5 bases from J, with 19 bases between. The CDR3 runs to 15 residues. The CDR3 nucleotides read TGCAGCGTTGATAGGACGACAGGTACGGAGACTGAAGCTTTCTTT. It yields the protein CSVDRTTGTETEAFF.

The chain employs TRBV7-9 and TRBJ2-7; D is ambiguous. The CDR3 runs to 10 residues. Germline CDR1 reads SEHNR; CDR2 reads FQNEAQ (reference sequence). V was clipped by 4 bases and J by 6 bases, with 4 bases between them. The CDR3 loop is CASSSREQYF. CDR3 sequence (DNA): TGTGCCAGCAGCTCCCGCGAGCAGTACTTC.

V usage is TRBV9 and J usage is TRBJ1-1; 7 bases agree with TRBD1. The ends lost 2 bases at V and 0 bases at J; junction bases unmatched: 13. Germline-derived CDR1 and CDR2 are SGDLS and YYNGEE. The CDR3 consists of 18 residues. CDR3 sequence reads: CASSVLPRPGQMNTEAFF. As DNA, the CDR3 is TGTGCCAGCAGCGTTCTTCCGCGACCGGGACAGATGAACACTGAAGCTTTCTTT.

This clone was observed a few times. The chain uses TRBV10-3 and TRBJ2-2; 8 bases line up with TRBD2. Unmatched junction bases numbered 7, after V lost 8 bases and J lost 2 bases. This CDR3 contains 15 residues. The germline V gene has CDR1 ENHRY and CDR2 SYGVKD. CDR3 in amino acids: CAIGTSGSNTGELFF. CDR3 in DNA: TGTGCCATCGGAACTAGCGGTAGTAACACCGGGGAGCTGTTTTTT.

On this clone: The same CDR3 is also encoded by other DNA sequences in this sample. The genes are TRBV9 and TRBJ2-7; 7 positions match TRBD1. The V segment lost 0 bases and the J segment 3 bases; nucleotides outside the gene matches: 3. The germline V gene has CDR1 SGDLS and CDR2 YYNGEE. The CDR3 consists of 14 residues. CDR3 region: CASSVAAGGYEQYF. The CDR3 nucleotides read TGTGCCAGCAGCGTAGCTGCAGGGGGCTACGAGCAGTACTTC.

About this clone itself: Distinct nucleotide sequences in the sample also encode this CDR3. V usage is TRBV6-5 and J usage is TRBJ2-7, with TRBD2 as a possible D gene (6 bases). The CDR3 spans 11 residues. Trimming shortened V by 8 bases and J by 1 base, and 6 bases separated the two germline ends. Germline V gives CDR1 MNHEY, CDR2 SVGAGI. The CDR3 sequence is CASGGSYEQYF. The CDR3 DNA sequence: TGTGCCAGCGGGGGGTCCTACGAGCAGTACTTC.

V is TRBV11-2 and J is TRBJ2-7; tentatively, D is TRBD1 (6 bases). Germline V gene sequence: CDR1 SGHAT, CDR2 FQNNGV. V shed 5 bases and J shed 4 bases, with 18 bases lying between them. The CDR3 is 15 amino acids. The CDR3 DNA sequence: TGTGCCAGCAGCCCGGCCTTCGACAGGTCATACGAGCAGTACTTC. It translates to CASSPAFDRSYEQYF. Full variable domain (rest looked up from reference TRBV11-2 and TRBJ2-7): EAGVAQSPRYKIIEKRQSVAFWCNPISGHATLYWYQQILGQGPKLLIQFQNNGVVDDSQLPKDRFSAERLKGVDSTLKIQPAKLEDSAVYLCASSPAFDRSYEQYFGPGTRLTVT.

This chain uses TRBV7-6 with TRBJ2-5, with D uncertain. Trimming took off 5 bases at V and 2 bases at J, with 12 bases between the two ends. Germline V CDR1 and CDR2: SGHVS, FNYEAQ. There are 14 residues in the CDR3. In nucleotides, the CDR3 is TGTGCCAGCAGCCCCTACTCCCTTCAAGAGACCCAGTACTTC. Translation: CASSPYSLQETQYF.

V usage is TRBV28 and J usage is TRBJ2-7, with TRBD1 as a possible D gene (6 bases). The CDR3 extends over 13 amino acids. Germline lookup yields CDR1 MDHEN and CDR2 SYDVKM. The V end lost 6 bases, the J end lost 3 bases, and 12 bases lay between the germline ends. CDR3 sequence (DNA): TGTGCCAGCAGGGGGAACAGGGTCTACGAGCAGTACTTC. Translating gives CASRGNRVYEQYF. Filled out from reference TRBV28 and TRBJ2-7, the complete variable domain reads DVKVTQSSRYLVKRTGEKVFLECVQDMDHENMFWYRQDPGLGLRLIYFSYDVKMKEKGDIPEGYSVSREKKERFSLILESASTNQTSMYLCASRGNRVYEQYFGPGTRLTVT.

The chain is built from TRBV13 and TRBJ2-2, with D possibly being TRBD2 (6 bases). Trimming removed 1 base from V and 6 bases from J, with 12 bases in between. Germline-derived CDR1 and CDR2 are PRHDT and FYEKMQ (reference sequence). The CDR3 loop spans 15 amino acids. The CDR3 loop reads CASSLVTGAAGELFF. The CDR3 coding sequence is TGTGCCAGCAGCTTAGTAACGGGAGCGGCCGGGGAGCTGTTTTTT. The full variable domain, its missing parts supplied by reference TRBV13 and TRBJ2-2, is AAGVIQSPRHLIKEKRETATLKCYPIPRHDTVYWYQQGPGQDPQFLISFYEKMQSDKGSIPDRFSAQQFSDYHSELNMSSLELGDSALYFCASSLVTGAAGELFFGEGSRLTVL.

CDR3: CASSLVSGLHYNEQFF. DNA for the CDR3: TGTGCCAGCAGCTTAGTGTCGGGACTACACTACAATGAGCAGTTCTTC. The V and J genes are TRBV7-9 and TRBJ2-1, with 7 nucleotides matching TRBD2. CDR1 and CDR2 from the germline V gene are SEHNR and FQNEAQ (reference sequence). With V trimmed by 1 base and J by 3 bases, 6 bases remained unmatched. The CDR3 contains 16 residues.

The gene calls are TRBV6-1 and TRBJ1-5; 8 positions agree with TRBD1. The CDR3 runs to 16 residues. From germline, CDR1 is MNHNS and CDR2 SASEGT. V lost 3 bases, J lost 1 base, and 5 bases stayed unmatched. The CDR3 DNA is TGTGCCAGCAGTGAGAGGACAGGGAAAAGCAATCAGCCCCAGCATTTT. This sequence encodes CASSERTGKSNQPQHF.

This clone was counted a few times. The rearrangement links TRBV9 to TRBJ1-1; possibly TRBD1 for D (5 bases). Trimming took off 0 bases at V and 4 bases at J, with 16 bases between the two ends. The germline CDR1 and CDR2 sequences are SGDLS and YYNGEE. The CDR3 is 16 residues long. CDR3 sequence: CASSVGRIRGATEAFF. The CDR3 bases are TGTGCCAGCAGCGTAGGGCGGATCAGAGGGGCCACTGAAGCTTTCTTT.

V gene TRBV28 combines with J gene TRBJ1-1, with 7 positions matching TRBD1. CDR3 length: 15 amino acids. The V gene's germline CDR1 is MDHEN and CDR2 SYDVKM. V gave up 5 bases and J gave up 3 bases; unmatched junction bases: 9. For the CDR3, the DNA is TGTGCCAGCAGTCTGAGGGACAGTAGGTACACTGAAGCTTTCTTT. It yields the protein CASSLRDSRYTEAFF.

This clone was detected only once. The CDR3 loop is CASSLGGTPPYNEQFF. The CDR3 DNA reads as TGTGCCAGCAGTCTAGGGGGGACCCCACCCTACAATGAGCAGTTCTTC. The V call is TRBV28, the J call TRBJ2-1; TRBD1 or TRBD2 may be the D gene (6 bases each). Germline loops: CDR1 MDHEN, CDR2 SYDVKM. Between the trimmed V and J ends, which lost 5 bases and 2 bases, there was a span of 16 bases. The CDR3 extends over 16 amino acids.

This chain links TRBV15 with TRBJ2-7; 9 bases line up with TRBD1. Trimming removed 10 bases from V and 7 bases from J; junction bases left unmatched: 8. The CDR3 sequence is 12 residues long. Germline V lookup: CDR1 LNHNV, CDR2 YYDKDF (reference sequence). CDR3 in amino acids: CAIGQGKGEQYF. The CDR3 nucleotides are TGTGCCATTGGACAGGGGAAGGGTGAGCAGTACTTC.